Listed below are T cell receptor beta chains from one sample, sequenced in a study of blood T cell repertoires in COVID-19. Profiling relied on immunoSEQ multiplex PCR, and the TCRdb table lists in-frame clones only, not all of them. The sample yields approximately 120,000 clones, more than 80% seen once. Input material: peripheral blood. Source of these receptors: a woman older than 75 with COVID-19, enrolled during active disease. The CDR3 runs from the conserved cysteine through the conserved F or W. Clone sizes are given selectively: once, few, many, or a class where the clone is expanded.

v_call,clone_size,cdr3_length,j_call,cdr3_aa
TRBV28,-,18,TRBJ1-4,CASSLGTGAPNSNEKLFF
TRBV19,-,12,TRBJ2-7,CASGGQNYEQYF
TRBV6-1,-,15,TRBJ2-7,CASSETTGYSYEQYF
TRBV9,-,15,TRBJ2-7,CASSPRQEPSYEQYF
TRBV5-5,few,13,TRBJ1-1,CASRSPQLIEAFF
TRBV2,-,14,TRBJ1-1,CASSGRGMNTEAFF
TRBV12-3/TRBV12-4,-,13,TRBJ2-7,CASSFQGSYEQYF
TRBV28,-,16,TRBJ2-1,CASRPWQAGNLNEQFF
TRBV28,-,14,TRBJ1-4,CASTGGLGNEKLFF
TRBV24-1,few,12,TRBJ1-5,CATNRANQPQHF
TRBV5-4,-,15,TRBJ2-6,CALGTGGSGANVLTF
TRBV11-2,once,16,TRBJ2-5,CASSLGGGLTGETQYF
TRBV7-6,-,14,TRBJ1-5,CASSQGAVDQPQHF
TRBV6-2/TRBV6-3,few,14,TRBJ2-7,CASSKGPARYEQYF
TRBV7-9,-,16,TRBJ2-5,CASSFKTGFLLETQYF
TRBV4-3,-,16,TRBJ1-2,CASSQVGRNPNYGYTF
TRBV16,few,13,TRBJ1-1,CASSQFLRAEAFF
TRBV5-1,-,14,TRBJ1-2,CASSPRTGIDGYTF